These 3 T cell receptor beta chains originate from one sample sequenced in a study of T cells in Graves' hyperthyroidism and ophthalmopathy. The TCR beta CDR3 regions underwent amplification using RNA transcripts as the source. RT-PCR in the first round (using the HTBI primer set) targeted the TCR CDR3. TCRdb independently ran MiXCR on the multiplex PCR reads; one entry per CDR3 protein. The table shows some 760,000 distinct CDR3 sequences, with around 15% occurring only once. Sequenced material: blood. Receptors originate from a young woman with Graves' hyperthyroidism.

This clonotype was seen many times. The chain employs TRBV20-1 and TRBJ2-1; 7 nucleotides align to TRBD2. The germline gives CDR1 DFQATT, CDR2 SNEGSKA (reference sequence). The CDR3 consists of 18 residues. The J segment lost 2 bases and the V segment lost 0 bases, leaving 13 bases of the junction unmatched. CDR3 coding DNA: TGCAGTGCTAGAGACCCTAAGGGCAGCGGGATTACCTACAATGAGCAGTTCTTC. This translates into CSARDPKGSGITYNEQFF.

The chain combines TRBV14 with TRBJ2-7, with 8 bases lining up with TRBD1. Per the germline V gene, CDR1 is SGHDN and CDR2 is FVKESK. Unmatched junction bases numbered 12, after V lost 3 bases and J lost 2 bases. This CDR3 spans 17 amino acids. The CDR3 sequence: CASSHPRGQGGTYEQYF. Here the CDR3 DNA reads TGTGCCAGCAGCCACCCCAGGGGGCAGGGGGGAACCTACGAGCAGTACTTC.

This clonotype was observed a handful of times. The V and J genes are TRBV9 and TRBJ2-1, with D possibly being TRBD1 (5 bases). Deletions cut 0 bases from V and 9 bases from J, with 10 bases between. CDR1 SGDLS and CDR2 YYNGEE come from the germline V gene. This CDR3 comprises 13 residues. The CDR3: CASSVVSGAEQFF. CDR3 coding DNA: TGTGCCAGCAGCGTAGTTAGTGGGGCTGAGCAGTTCTTC.